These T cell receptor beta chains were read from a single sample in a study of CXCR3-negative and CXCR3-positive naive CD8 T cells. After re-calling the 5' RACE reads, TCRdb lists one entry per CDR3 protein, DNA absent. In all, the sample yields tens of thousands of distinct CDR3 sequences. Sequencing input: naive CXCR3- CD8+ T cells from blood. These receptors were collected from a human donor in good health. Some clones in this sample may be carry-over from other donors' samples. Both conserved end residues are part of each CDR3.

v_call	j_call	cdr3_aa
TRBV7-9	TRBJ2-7	CASSSKTSGSDEQYF
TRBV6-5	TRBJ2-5	CAIGDPAGGETQYF
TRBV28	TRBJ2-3	CASSVYTDTQYF
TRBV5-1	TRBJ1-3	CASSLDPIVSGNTIYF
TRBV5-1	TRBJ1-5	CASRSGLSDQPQHF
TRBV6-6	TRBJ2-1	CASSYSWEGGYNEQFF
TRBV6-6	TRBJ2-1	CASSYSARTTGNEQFF
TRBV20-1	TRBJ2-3	CSARIAGASDTQYF
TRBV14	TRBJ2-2	CASSQGLRGVTGELFF
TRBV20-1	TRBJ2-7	CSASPFHKSAEQYF
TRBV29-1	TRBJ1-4	CSVGPSGEINEKLFF
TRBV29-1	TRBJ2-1	CSVVPAGVGDEQFF
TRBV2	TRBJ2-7	CASSDGEPPYYEQYF
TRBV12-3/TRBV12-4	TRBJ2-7	CASRTGPGYEQYF
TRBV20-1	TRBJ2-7	CSANEPWTGGYEQYF
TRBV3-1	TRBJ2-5	CASSQEGDQETQYF
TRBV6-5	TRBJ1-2	CASSYTGANYGYTF
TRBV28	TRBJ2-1	CASSYVAGGDNEQFF
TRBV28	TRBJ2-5	CASSLTTRAQETQYF
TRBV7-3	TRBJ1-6	CASSPGGQAQPLHF
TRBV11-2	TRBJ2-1	CASSAPGDEQFF
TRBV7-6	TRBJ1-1	CASSEGIPEAFF
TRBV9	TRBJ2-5	CASSVTSGQETQYF
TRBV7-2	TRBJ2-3	CASSLDPTDTQYF
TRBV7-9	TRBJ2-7	CASSPALESYEQYF
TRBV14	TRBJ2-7	CASSRTTSLYEQYF
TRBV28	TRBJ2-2	CASSFPRQGPNTGELFF
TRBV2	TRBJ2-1	CASSDSGGASYNEQFF
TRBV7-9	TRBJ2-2	CASSLAPGNTGELFF
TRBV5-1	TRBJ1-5	CASSLDGDSFGYQPQHF
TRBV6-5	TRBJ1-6	CASSYSSGFNSPLHF
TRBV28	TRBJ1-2	CASSLHIGDYGYTF
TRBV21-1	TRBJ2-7	CAKCHKEVSYEQYF
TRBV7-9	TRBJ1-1	CASSLDTEAFF
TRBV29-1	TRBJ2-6	CSVEEADRGLPGANVLTF
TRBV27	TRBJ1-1	CASSLSRQTNTEAFF
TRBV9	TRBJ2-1	CASSVSDSLSIELFF
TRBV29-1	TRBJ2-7	CSVETGTGPQGSYEQYF
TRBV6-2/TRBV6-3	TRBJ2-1	CASSPGTTAMDEQFF
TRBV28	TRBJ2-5	CASSFRGREQETQYF
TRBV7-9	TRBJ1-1	CASSLGPGAFF